This T cell receptor (beta chain) was retrieved from a study of T-cell memory formation after mild COVID-19. Study information: Largely, TCR clusters stayed within a single donor. Whole-study results and caveats: For contracting clones, CD4+ ones sat mainly in CM and EM, CD8+ in EMRA. Clones that shrank (day 15 to 85) were balanced CD4/CD8, whereas later expanders leaned CD4+.

Amplification by 5'RACE using constant-segment primers produced TCR alpha and TCR beta cDNA libraries that carried sample barcodes and UMIs. Using its own MiXCR run on the 5' RACE reads, TCRdb lists one record per CDR3 protein. This sample has about 430,000 distinct CDR3 sequences, with around 17% found just once. This clonotype was picked up a small number of times. Its antigen is undetermined. This CDR3 region has 15 residues. The ends lost 5 bases at V and 7 bases at J; junction bases unmatched: 9. Germline values: CDR1 SGHRS, CDR2 YFSETQ. V and J are TRBV5-1 and TRBJ2-2, with 9 bases fitting TRBD1. The TCR sequence derives from a man younger than 35 who had mild COVID-19 (a few samples of this study predate the infection). Cell type and time point are not known. The specimen was PBMCs or a T cell subset sorted from them (not recorded which). The CDR3, as DNA: TGCGCCAGCAGTAGGGAACAGGGGGCGCTCGGGGAGCTGTTTTTT. Encoded protein: CASSREQGALGELFF.